This T cell receptor beta chain was identified in a study of T cell changes during pregnancy in multiple sclerosis. The CDR3 runs 12 residues. The germline CDR1 and CDR2 sequences are MNHEY and SVGAGI. V was cut by 4 bases and J by 3 bases, with 6 bases left in between. TCRdb's copy holds only in-frame clones and misses some; the assay was immunoSEQ multiplex PCR. Of around 35,000 clones listed, about 92% are singletons. The rearrangement joins TRBV6-5 to TRBJ1-1, with D possibly TRBD1 on 5 matching bases. Here the sequenced sample was CD4+ T cells from peripheral blood mononuclear cells, taken in the third trimester of pregnancy. The receptor was derived from a female donor in good health, enrolled as a control in a pregnancy study. The CDR3 sequence: CASSWGDTEAFF. For the CDR3, the DNA is TGTGCCAGCAGTTGGGGGGACACTGAAGCTTTCTTT.